What follows are 25 T cell receptor beta chains derived from one specimen sequenced in a study of blood T cell repertoires in COVID-19 (TCRdb year 2020). The library was obtained by the immunoSEQ multiplex PCR assay. TCRdb obtained this table from immuneACCESS and retained in-frame rearrangements with V and J assigned. These tables miss some clones; where compared with another copy, unresolved V genes account for less than half of the shortfall, and the remainder is unexplained. The sample table holds fewer than 500,000 clones, of which nearly 90% were seen once. In total, the top ten clones hold approximately 2% of the sample. What was sequenced was PBMCs or T cells enriched from blood (not recorded which). These receptors originate from a woman younger than 35 with acute COVID-19.

V is TRBV10-1 and J is TRBJ2-1; the D is unclear. The CDR3 is 17 amino acids. Germline-derived CDR1 and CDR2 are WNHNN and SYGVQD (reference sequence). Between the trimmed V and J ends, which lost 4 bases and 0 bases, there was a span of 16 bases. The CDR3 sequence is CASSGSHDWSSYNEQFF. The CDR3 coding sequence is TGCGCCAGCAGTGGATCCCACGACTGGAGCTCCTACAATGAGCAGTTCTTC.

The V gene is TRBV4-2, the J gene TRBJ2-1, with a weak D call TRBD2 (5 bases). CDR1 is LGHNA, CDR2 YNFKEQ, per germline. CDR3 length equals 12 residues. V was shortened by 4 bases and J by 8 bases, with 9 bases between the two germline ends. The CDR3 loop reads CASSPLSDEQFF. The CDR3 coding sequence is TGTGCCAGCAGCCCTCTTAGCGATGAGCAGTTCTTC.

This rearrangement joins TRBV5-5 to TRBJ1-6; a possible D gene is TRBD1 (6 bases). CDR1 and CDR2 (germline): SGHKS, YYEKEE (reference sequence). CDR3 length: 15 amino acids. The V end lost 0 bases, the J end lost 7 bases, and 11 bases lay between the germline ends. CDR3 loop: CASSLEDRRNSPLHF. The DNA of the CDR3 is TGTGCCAGCAGCTTGGAAGACAGGCGGAATTCACCCCTCCACTTT.

The rearrangement uses TRBV30 and TRBJ2-7, with 8 bases identical to TRBD1. CDR3 length equals 15 residues. Trimming removed 1 base from V and 0 bases from J; junction bases left unmatched: 5. From germline, CDR1 is GTSNPN and CDR2 SVGIG (reference sequence). The chain's CDR3 is CAWSARTGLSYEQYF. As DNA, the CDR3 is TGTGCCTGGAGTGCCCGGACAGGGCTCTCCTACGAGCAGTACTTC.

This clone has only one observation. The CDR3 sequence is CSVERVTPPWSYGYTF. The CDR3 DNA reads as TGCAGCGTTGAGAGGGTGACCCCTCCTTGGAGCTATGGCTACACCTTC. The chain has TRBV29-1 and TRBJ1-2; no clear D gene. The CDR3 covers 16 residues. CDR1 and CDR2 (germline): SQVTM, ANQGSEA. V lost 3 bases to trimming and J lost 4 bases, with 21 bases between them.

The chain carries TRBV27 and TRBJ2-3; 8 nucleotides line up with TRBD2. In germline, CDR1 is MNHEY, CDR2 SMNVEV (reference sequence). The CDR3 sequence is 16 residues long. Trimming cost V 6 bases and J 4 bases; bases outside gene matches: 12. CDR3 sequence: CASRTLAALSPDTQYF. The CDR3 DNA reads as TGTGCCAGCAGAACACTAGCGGCCCTTAGCCCAGATACGCAGTATTTT.

The V gene is TRBV3-1 (or the pseudogene TRBV3-2), the J gene TRBJ2-3; 11 nucleotides align to TRBD1. The CDR3 is 17 residues long. The germline gives CDR1 LGHDT, CDR2 YNNKEL (reference sequence). With V trimmed by 4 bases and J by 3 bases, 9 bases remained unmatched. The CDR3 DNA sequence: TGTGCCAGCAGCCGCGACCGAGGGACAGGGGGGACAGATACGCAGTATTTT. Its translation is CASSRDRGTGGTDTQYF.

This clone has a single count. In DNA form, the CDR3 reads TGTGCCATTAATGCCAAAACAGGGGAAGCGCATGTTGGGAACACTGAAGCTTTCTTT. Translating gives CAINAKTGEAHVGNTEAFF. The V call is TRBV6-4, the J call TRBJ1-1; 7 bases match TRBD1. V lost 10 bases, J lost 1 base, and 24 bases stayed unmatched. The V gene's germline CDR1 is MRHNA and CDR2 SNTAGT. CDR3 length equals 19 residues.

The chain employs TRBV14 and TRBJ1-2; the D is unclear. The CDR3 has 13 amino acids. CDR1 and CDR2 (germline): SGHDN, FVKESK. V lost 1 base and J 2 bases, leaving 5 bases between the germline ends. CDR3 DNA sequence: TGTGCCAGCAGCCAAGGAGTAAACTATGGCTACACCTTC. It is translated as CASSQGVNYGYTF.

V usage is TRBV4-2 and J usage is TRBJ2-5; a possible D gene is TRBD1 (5 bases). Germline V gene data show CDR1 as LGHNA and CDR2 as YNFKEQ. Between the trimmed V and J ends, which lost 2 bases and 5 bases, there was a span of 12 bases. CDR3 length equals 14 residues. The CDR3 coding sequence is TGTGCCAGCAGCCAAAGAACAGGTGGGGAGACCCAGTACTTC. The encoded protein is CASSQRTGGETQYF.

The chain links TRBV6-5 to TRBJ2-5; D unresolved. The germline CDR1 and CDR2 sequences are MNHEY and SVGAGI. Trimming cost V 7 bases and J 3 bases, with 12 bases left between them. The CDR3 extends over 13 amino acids. CDR3 protein: CASNLRREETQYF. CDR3 DNA: TGTGCCAGCAACTTACGTCGGGAAGAGACCCAGTACTTC.

The CDR3 region is CASSVARGQAFF. CDR3 nucleotides: TGTGCCAGCAGCGTAGCTAGGGGGCAAGCTTTCTTT. This rearrangement joins TRBV9 to TRBJ1-1, with 7 bases that match TRBD1. J gave up 9 bases and V 0 bases, and 2 bases lay outside the gene matches. Germline CDR1 reads SGDLS; CDR2 reads YYNGEE. The CDR3 is 12 amino acids. Complete variable domain (other parts from reference TRBV9 and TRBJ1-1): DSGVTQTPKHLITATGQRVTLRCSPRSGDLSVYWYQQSLDQGLQFLIQYYNGEERAKGNILERFSAQQFPDLHSELNLSSLELGDSALYFCASSVARGQAFFGQGTRLTVV.

This chain joins TRBV4-1 and TRBJ2-7; D uncertain. In germline, CDR1 is MGHRA, CDR2 YSYEKL. This CDR3 has 13 amino acids. The V and J ends lost 0 bases and 4 bases respectively, with 7 bases between them. The CDR3 DNA reads as TGCGCCAGCAGCCAAGACGGAGAGTACGAGCAGTACTTC. Translation: CASSQDGEYEQYF.

The chain couples TRBV5-1 to TRBJ2-7; 7 nucleotides line up with TRBD1. J lost 6 bases, V lost 8 bases, and 11 bases had no gene match. The CDR3 runs 13 residues. Germline V gene data show CDR1 as SGHRS and CDR2 as YFSETQ. CDR3 in amino acids: CASTGTVLVEQYF. CDR3 DNA: TGCGCCAGTACCGGGACAGTCCTTGTCGAGCAGTACTTC.

The CDR3 sequence: CASSALQGVGYNEQFF. In DNA, the CDR3 is TGTGCCAGCAGCGCCTTGCAGGGGGTGGGTTACAATGAGCAGTTCTTC. The chain combines TRBV9 with TRBJ2-1, with 7 bases fitting TRBD1. The ends lost 3 bases at V and 4 bases at J; junction bases unmatched: 10. Germline V gives CDR1 SGDLS, CDR2 YYNGEE. The CDR3 sequence is 16 residues long.

This clone was counted a few times. The J gene is TRBJ2-7, the V gene TRBV6-2 or TRBV6-3; D is ambiguous. V was shortened by 5 bases and J by 0 bases, with 20 bases between the two germline ends. Germline V gives CDR1 MNHEY, CDR2 SVGEGT. The CDR3 consists of 17 residues. The CDR3 here is CASSSPSWQLSSYEQYF. DNA of the CDR3: TGTGCCAGCAGTAGTCCCTCCTGGCAGTTAAGCTCCTACGAGCAGTACTTC.

The rearrangement links TRBV30 to TRBJ2-7, with 8 bases identical to TRBD2. Germline assignment: CDR1 GTSNPN and CDR2 SVGIG (reference sequence). This CDR3 region has 13 residues. With V trimmed by 1 base and J by 4 bases, 3 bases remained unmatched. CDR3 sequence (DNA): TGTGCCTGGAGTGCAGCGGGAGCGTACGAGCAGTACTTC. Protein: CAWSAAGAYEQYF.

Points on this clone: This CDR3 is also generated by other DNA sequences in the sample. This rearrangement joins TRBV5-1 to TRBJ2-7; 8 bases are shared with TRBD1. This CDR3 spans 13 amino acids. V was clipped by 1 base and J by 4 bases; unmatched bases: 1. CDR1 SGHRS and CDR2 YFSETQ come from the germline V gene. CDR3 sequence (DNA): TGCGCCAGCAGCTTGAACAGGGGGTACGAGCAGTACTTC. Translation: CASSLNRGYEQYF.

The chain links TRBV10-3 to TRBJ2-5; unclear D gene. The CDR3 covers 13 residues. Trimming shortened V by 10 bases and J by 2 bases, and 14 bases separated the two germline ends. Germline V gene sequence: CDR1 ENHRY, CDR2 SYGVKD. Written as DNA, the CDR3 is TGTGCCACCCATTACAACAGACAAGAGACCCAGTACTTC. Translation: CATHYNRQETQYF.

This chain links TRBV27 with TRBJ2-1, with 8 nucleotides matching TRBD1. J gave up 6 bases and V 5 bases, and 12 bases lay outside the gene matches. CDR3 size: 16 residues. Looked up from germline, CDR1 is MNHEY and CDR2 is SMNVEV (reference sequence). The CDR3 DNA reads as TGTGCCAGCAGTAGGACCGGGACAGGAATTATCAATGAGCAGTTCTTC. This translates into CASSRTGTGIINEQFF.

The chain has TRBV5-4 and TRBJ1-2; no definite D call. Deletions cut 4 bases from V and 1 base from J, with 11 bases between. The V gene's germline CDR1 is SGHNT and CDR2 YYREEE (reference sequence). The CDR3 has 14 residues. The CDR3 DNA reads as TGTGCCAGCAGCGGAGTGGGGAGTAACTATGGCTACACCTTC. Encoded protein: CASSGVGSNYGYTF.

This sequence joins TRBV4-3 and TRBJ2-7, with D uncertain. This CDR3 comprises 14 residues. The germline CDR1 and CDR2 sequences are LGHNA and YSLEER. The ends were cut back, 3 bases at V and 4 bases at J, with 13 bases in the middle. The CDR3 is CASSQATLGYEQYF. CDR3 nucleotides: TGCGCCAGCAGCCAGGCGACTTTGGGTTACGAGCAGTACTTC.

This chain joins TRBV28 and TRBJ2-7, with D possibly being TRBD2 (6 bases). CDR1 and CDR2 from the germline V gene are MDHEN and SYDVKM. This CDR3 spans 15 amino acids. V lost 2 bases to trimming and J lost 2 bases, with 13 bases between them. DNA for the CDR3: TGTGCCAGCAGTTTAACCGTCCCGGGGGCCTACGAGCAGTACTTC. Translated: CASSLTVPGAYEQYF.

V gene TRBV9 combines with J gene TRBJ1-2, with D perhaps matching TRBD1 (6 bases). The CDR3 is made up of 16 amino acids. V gave up 3 bases and J gave up 4 bases, with 19 bases separating them. The germline V gene has CDR1 SGDLS and CDR2 YYNGEE. CDR3: CASSAPRTDRPYGYTF. The CDR3 nucleotides read TGTGCCAGCAGCGCCCCCCGGACAGATCGCCCCTATGGCTACACCTTC.

The V call is TRBV28, the J call TRBJ1-3; 10 bases are a match to TRBD1. Trimming at V came to 10 bases and at J to 5 bases, leaving 8 bases not matched to a gene. In germline, CDR1 is MDHEN, CDR2 SYDVKM. The CDR3 length is 14 residues. CDR3 sequence (DNA): TGTGCCACAGCGGGACAGGGGTCGAGAAACACCATATATTTT. It encodes CATAGQGSRNTIYF.